The 4 T cell receptor beta chains listed next were all sequenced from one sample in a study of T cells expressing NK-cell markers. One entry per CDR3 protein, without DNA, is what TCRdb gives after re-calling the 5' RACE reads. This sample's clone table lists about 180,000 distinct CDR3 sequences. Sequencing was done on a sample of blood T cells: a sorted CD56 or NKG2C T cell subset, CD4+ or CD8+ T cells, or bulk PBMC T cells (not recorded which). These receptors came from a man aged 18 to 69 in good health.

J is TRBJ2-5 and V is TRBV7-9; the TRBD2 assignment by TCRdb is unverifiable without DNA. Looked up from germline, CDR1 is SEHNR and CDR2 is FQNEAQ (reference sequence). The CDR3 sequence is 17 residues long. The CDR3 spells CASSPPAWTSGEETQYF.

The rearrangement joins TRBV2 to TRBJ2-3; TCRdb picks TRBD2, but there is no DNA to check that call. CDR3 length equals 15 residues. Germline V gives CDR1 SNHLY, CDR2 FYNNEI. This CDR3 reads CASSGSGGSTDTQYF.

The rearrangement uses TRBV15 and TRBJ2-7; TCRdb's D gene call, TRBD2, goes unchecked for lack of DNA. Germline-derived CDR1 and CDR2 are LNHNV and YYDKDF (reference sequence). The CDR3 covers 17 residues. The CDR3 spells CATSRGTSGEDSYEQYF.

This chain uses TRBV6-2 or TRBV6-3 with TRBJ1-1; no DNA is available, so the TRBD1 call from TCRdb remains unchecked. Germline V gives CDR1 MNHEY, CDR2 SVGEGT. This CDR3 spans 12 amino acids. This chain's CDR3 is CAGRGPNTEAFF.